These 8 T cell receptor beta chains were sequenced from one sample in a study of blood T cell repertoires in COVID-19 (dated by TCRdb to about 2020). The receptor library was made with the immunoSEQ multiplex PCR assay. TCRdb provides this immuneACCESS table in a form limited to in-frame rearrangements. Some clones are lacking; in checked studies, under half of them reflect an unresolved V gene, and why the rest are absent is not known. For this sample the table gives fewer than 500,000 clones, of which more than 80% were detected only once. 0.95% to 1.3% of the sample is in the top ten clones. The specimen was PBMCs or T cells enriched from blood (not recorded which). These TCRs come from a man between 25 and 39 years old who had recovered from COVID-19.

The chain joins TRBV7-6 to TRBJ2-1, with a tentative D call TRBD2 (5 bases). The CDR3 loop spans 14 amino acids. The V gene lost 1 base and the J gene lost 9 bases, with 13 bases spanning the gap. CDR1 is SGHVS, CDR2 FNYEAQ, per germline. The CDR3 spells CASSLGRSEAEQFF. The CDR3 coding sequence is TGTGCCAGCAGCTTAGGGAGGTCGGAGGCTGAGCAGTTCTTC.

The rearrangement joins TRBV7-2 to TRBJ1-5; D gene uncertain. This CDR3 has 14 amino acids. Trimming took off 3 bases at V and 3 bases at J, with 9 bases between the two ends. Germline values: CDR1 SGHTA, CDR2 FQGNSA. CDR3 DNA sequence: TGTGCCAGCAGCTTGGGTGGGCTCAATCAGCCCCAGCATTTT. Translation gives CASSLGGLNQPQHF.

This clone has more than one count but fewer than ten. This sequence joins TRBV5-1 and TRBJ1-6; the match to TRBD1 covers 9 bases. Trimming removed 4 bases from V and 10 bases from J; junction bases left unmatched: 12. CDR3 length: 16 residues. Germline values: CDR1 SGHRS, CDR2 YFSETQ. DNA of the CDR3: TGCGCCAGCAGCGAAAGTACCGGGACAGGGTTGTCACCCCTCCACTTT. It is translated as CASSESTGTGLSPLHF.

This sequence joins TRBV12-5 and TRBJ2-2, with D uncertain. Looked up from germline, CDR1 is LGHNT and CDR2 is FRNRAP. Trimming took 0 bases from V and 1 from J, leaving 12 bases between them. The CDR3 runs 17 residues. The CDR3 DNA reads as TGTGCTAGTGGTTTGGTTCAGAATATCATGAACACCGGGGAGCTGTTTTTT. This encodes CASGLVQNIMNTGELFF.

The chain's CDR3 is CASSSGQVRRDEKLFF. The CDR3 nucleotides are TGTGCCAGCAGCTCCGGACAGGTTCGACGGGATGAAAAACTGTTTTTT. The chain is built from TRBV5-4 and TRBJ1-4; TRBD1 matches at 7 bases. There are 16 residues in the CDR3. Germline CDR1 is SGHNT and CDR2 is YYREEE (reference sequence). Trimming took 3 bases from V and 6 from J; bases not matched to a gene: 11.

This clone was detected only once. The rearrangement links TRBV29-1 to TRBJ2-2; D is unclear. The V gene's germline CDR1 is SQVTM and CDR2 ANQGSEA. Trimming shortened V by 0 bases and J by 5 bases, and 10 bases separated the two germline ends. This CDR3 region has 14 residues. The CDR3 DNA sequence: TGCAGCGTTGAAGATACGCTACGGACCGGGGAGCTGTTTTTT. This translates into CSVEDTLRTGELFF.

The chain links TRBV11-3 to TRBJ2-5; 10 bases are shared with TRBD2. J gave up 5 bases and V 2 bases, and 11 bases lay outside the gene matches. Germline lookup yields CDR1 SGHNT and CDR2 YENEEA. The CDR3 is 17 amino acids. In nucleotides, the CDR3 is TGTGCCAGCAGCTTATCAGCGGGAGGGGCTGTGAGTGAGACCCAGTACTTC. This sequence encodes CASSLSAGGAVSETQYF. The complete variable domain, with remaining parts taken from reference TRBV11-3 and TRBJ2-5, reads EAGVVQSPRYKIIEKKQPVAFWCNPISGHNTLYWYLQNLGQGPELLIRYENEEAVDDSQLPKDRFSAERLKGVDSTLKIQPAELGDSAVYLCASSLSAGGAVSETQYFGPGTRLLVL.

The chain links TRBV7-2 to TRBJ2-7; 7 bases agree with TRBD2. The germline gives CDR1 SGHTA, CDR2 FQGNSA. This CDR3 has 12 amino acids. V lost 6 bases and J lost 3; bases outside the gene matches: 2. Here the CDR3 DNA reads TGTGCCAGCAGTTCTAGCGGCTACGAGCAGTACTTC. Residues: CASSSSGYEQYF.